This TCR beta chain was sequenced for a study of regulatory T cells in long-lasting Graves disease. Overall study findings and caveats: Persistent cases favored TRBV28, TRBJ1-2 and TRBJ2-5.

The time point denotes: newly diagnosed GD, antithyroid drugs for less than 3 months. PBMC RNA was the source of the TCR library. The V and J ends lost 4 bases and 2 bases respectively, with 11 bases between them. CDR3 length: 14 residues. Germline V CDR1 and CDR2: DFQATT, SNEGSKA (reference sequence). Construction of the TCR beta libraries employed iRepertoire HTBI primers in conjunction with Arm-PCR of CDR3 regions. Original analysis: Sample data revealed 60 to 80 TRBV and about 15 TRBJ segments. TCRdb itself ran the multiplex PCR reads through MiXCR, one entry per CDR3 protein. TCRdb assigned the V and J calls; the authors' analysis was not used. The repertoire holds approximately 460,000 distinct CDR3 sequences, around 15% seen once, with around a tenth in the top ten. This clonotype was picked up many times. What it binds is not known. This sample was also put to use in a study of T cells in Graves' hyperthyroidism and ophthalmopathy. That study adds: Ophthalmopathy was told apart from stable hyperthyroidism by a 13 V-J model.

The rearrangement links TRBV20-1 to TRBJ2-2; D perhaps matches TRBD2 (5 bases). The TCR originated in a woman aged 30 to 39 with Graves disease. Material: peripheral blood mononuclear cells (PBMCs), obtained at new diagnosis, from a patient treated with antithyroid drugs. The CDR3 DNA reads TGCAGTGCTATTGTAGGAGGAAACACCGGGGAGCTGTTTTTT. It translates to CSAIVGGNTGELFF.